This is a list of T cell receptor beta chains from one sample in a study of shared clonotypes between healthy human individuals. Assay: immunoSEQ multiplex PCR; the TCRdb copy retains only in-frame clones and omits some. The repertoire holds more than 450,000 clones, around 79% seen once, with over 10% in the top ten. Source material: PBMCs. The receptors originated from a middle-aged woman in good health. Some clones in this sample may be carry-over from other donors' samples. CDR3s include the opening cysteine and the closing phenylalanine or tryptophan. A D gene is named only where the DNA matches it firmly. Size values are once, few and many counts, or a class for expanded clones, and some rows have none.

CASSLISGSSYEQYF	TGTGCCAGCAGTTTAATTAGCGGGAGTTCCTACGAGCAGTACTTC	TRBV28	TRBJ2-7	15	.	TRBD2
CASSLGRGEKLFF	TGCGCCAGCAGCTTGGGAAGGGGAGAAAAACTGTTTTTT	TRBV5-1	TRBJ1-4	13	once	.
CASSPRSVIDEQFF	TGTGCCAGCAGCCCTCGTAGTGTCATAGATGAGCAGTTCTTC	TRBV4-2	TRBJ2-1	14	.	.
CASSLKGDGAKNIQYF	TGTGCCAGCAGTTTAAAAGGGGATGGAGCCAAAAACATTCAGTACTTC	TRBV27	TRBJ2-4	16	.	.
CASSVGQYPLAQETQYF	TGTGCCAGCAGCGTAGGTCAATACCCGCTGGCACAAGAGACCCAGTACTTC	TRBV9	TRBJ2-5	17	.	.
CASSPGQGLREQFF	TGTGCCAGCAGCCCGGGACAGGGTTTACGGGAGCAGTTCTTC	TRBV7-8	TRBJ2-1	14	.	TRBD1
CASSQAGTSGINEQFF	TGTGCCAGCAGCCAGGCCGGGACTAGCGGGATAAATGAGCAGTTCTTC	TRBV4-2	TRBJ2-1	16	.	TRBD2
CASSIFREPAEKLFF	TGTGCCAGTAGTATCTTTAGGGAACCGGCCGAAAAACTGTTTTTT	TRBV19	TRBJ1-4	15	.	.
CASSSAYEQYF	TGTGCCAGCAGCTCGGCCTACGAGCAGTACTTC	TRBV28	TRBJ2-7	11	.	.
CASSTLAGGPEQYF	TGTGCCAGCAGCACACTAGCGGGAGGGCCCGAGCAGTACTTC	TRBV7-6	TRBJ2-7	14	.	TRBD2
CASSLLSGRGTGELFF	TGCGCCAGCAGCCTACTTAGCGGGAGAGGAACCGGGGAGCTGTTTTTT	TRBV5-1	TRBJ2-2	16	.	TRBD2
CASSQYSGTSRGTQYF	TGTGCCAGCAGCCAATACTCCGGGACGAGCAGAGGTACGCAGTATTTT	TRBV4-2	TRBJ2-3	16	.	.
CASSFGGTDTQYF	TGTGCCAGCAGTTTTGGGGGCACAGATACGCAGTATTTT	TRBV28	TRBJ2-3	13	.	.
CASSQDRASAGANVLTF	TGCGCCAGCAGCCAAGACAGGGCCAGCGCTGGGGCCAACGTCCTGACTTTC	TRBV4-3	TRBJ2-6	17	.	.
CSATGTWGIEQYF	TGCAGCGCAACCGGGACATGGGGCATCGAGCAGTACTTC	TRBV29-1	TRBJ2-7	13	.	.
CASSPEWTGYNEQFF	TGTGCCAGTAGTCCGGAGTGGACAGGGTACAATGAGCAGTTCTTC	TRBV19	TRBJ2-1	15	.	TRBD1
CASSASLAGDPRSYNEQFF	TGCGCCAGCAGCGCCTCACTAGCGGGAGATCCGAGGTCCTACAATGAGCAGTTCTTC	TRBV5-1	TRBJ2-1	19	.	TRBD2
CASSAPSSYEQYF	TGTGCCAGCAGTGCGCCAAGCTCCTACGAGCAGTACTTC	TRBV28	TRBJ2-7	13	.	.
CASSALFWWEETQYF	TGTGCCAGCAGCGCCCTTTTTTGGTGGGAGGAGACCCAGTACTTC	TRBV7-2	TRBJ2-5	15	.	.
CASSKEGGGDTEAFF	TGTGCCAGCAGTAAGGAAGGGGGGGGAGACACTGAAGCTTTCTTT	TRBV6-6	TRBJ1-1	15	.	.
CASSSLLAGYSGANVLTF	TGTGCCAGCAGCTCCTTGCTAGCGGGGTACTCTGGGGCCAACGTCCTGACTTTC	TRBV11-2	TRBJ2-6	18	.	TRBD2
CAWSRGGDSLYEQYF	TGTGCCTGGAGCCGGGGGGGGGACAGCCTTTACGAGCAGTACTTC	TRBV30	TRBJ2-7	15	.	.
CASSLKGVDQPQHF	TGTGCCAGCAGCTTGAAAGGGGTTGATCAGCCCCAGCATTTT	TRBV5-4	TRBJ1-5	14	few	.
CASSLGQANSGANVLTF	TGTGCCAGCAGCTTAGGCCAGGCGAACTCTGGGGCCAACGTCCTGACTTTC	TRBV7-2	TRBJ2-6	17	.	.
CASSSRGQGPPNYGYTF	TGTGCCAGCAGTTCCCGGGGACAGGGGCCTCCTAACTATGGCTACACCTTC	TRBV28	TRBJ1-2	17	.	TRBD1
CASSKVFASSYEQYF	TGTGCCAGCAGCAAAGTGTTCGCTAGCTCCTACGAGCAGTACTTC	TRBV21-1	TRBJ2-7	15	.	.
CASSMDRGRETQYF	TGTGCCAGTAGTATGGACAGGGGGCGGGAGACCCAGTACTTC	TRBV19	TRBJ2-5	14	.	TRBD1
CASSLVVGETQYF	TGTGCCAGCAGCTTAGTAGTCGGAGAGACCCAGTACTTC	TRBV7-9	TRBJ2-5	13	.	.
CASSLVGGFQPQHF	TGTGCCAGCAGTTTGGTTGGAGGGTTTCAGCCCCAGCATTTT	TRBV27	TRBJ1-5	14	.	.
CASSPIRVIGNTIYF	TGTGCCAGCAGTCCGATCCGGGTGATAGGAAACACCATATATTTT	TRBV28	TRBJ1-3	15	.	.
CASSARQGAYEQYF	TGTGCCAGCAGCGCTAGACAGGGGGCCTACGAGCAGTACTTC	TRBV6-6	TRBJ2-7	14	.	TRBD1
CASSFATNTIYF	TGTGCCAGCAGTTTCGCAACCAACACCATATATTTT	TRBV28	TRBJ1-3	12	.	.
CASSLMMRALAGGRQETQYF	TGTGCCAGCAGTTTAATGATGCGGGCACTAGCGGGAGGAAGACAAGAGACCCAGTACTTC	TRBV27	TRBJ2-5	20	.	TRBD2
CASSAYPGAGADEQYF	TGTGCCAGCAGCGCCTACCCGGGGGCGGGGGCTGACGAGCAGTACTTC	TRBV9	TRBJ2-7	16	.	.
CASSYSGQGRFNEQFF	TGTGCCAGCAGTTACTCGGGACAGGGAAGATTCAATGAGCAGTTCTTC	TRBV6-5	TRBJ2-1	16	once	TRBD1
CASSLRGGGNYGYTF	TGTGCCAGCAGCTTAAGAGGTGGGGGGAACTATGGCTACACCTTC	TRBV11-2	TRBJ1-2	15	many	.
CASSYRWTSRTYEQYF	TGTGCCAGCAGTTACAGGTGGACTAGCCGAACCTACGAGCAGTACTTC	TRBV6-5	TRBJ2-7	16	.	TRBD2
CASSLQRAPSGKVTQYF	TGCGCCAGCAGCCTCCAACGGGCCCCTAGCGGGAAGGTTACGCAGTATTTT	TRBV4-3	TRBJ2-3	17	.	TRBD2
CASSPGDTQYF	TGTGCCAGCTCACCGGGAGATACGCAGTATTTT	TRBV18	TRBJ2-3	11	once	.
CASSKGGASDTQYF	TGTGCCAGCAGCAAAGGGGGCGCATCGGATACGCAGTATTTT	TRBV6-1	TRBJ2-3	14	.	TRBD1
CASSESRDWNNEQFF	TGTGCCAGCAGTGAATCCCGGGACTGGAACAATGAGCAGTTCTTC	TRBV2	TRBJ2-1	15	once	.
CASSLGQGPSEQYF	TGTGCCAGCAGCTTGGGGCAAGGGCCCTCCGAGCAGTACTTC	TRBV11-2	TRBJ2-7	14	.	.
CASTPLRGDNEQFF	TGTGCCAGCACCCCTCTTAGGGGTGATAATGAGCAGTTCTTC	TRBV6-5	TRBJ2-1	14	.	.
CASSGALHYGYTF	TGTGCCAGCAGCGGGGCACTACACTATGGCTACACCTTC	TRBV14	TRBJ1-2	13	.	.
CAIVQVGGETQYF	TGTGCCATTGTACAGGTGGGGGGGGAGACCCAGTACTTC	TRBV7-9	TRBJ2-5	13	many	TRBD2
CASSLMGEYQPQHF	TGTGCCAGCAGCCTCATGGGGGAGTATCAGCCCCAGCATTTT	TRBV14	TRBJ1-5	14	.	.
CASRRQDSYEQYF	TGTGCCAGCAGACGACAGGACTCCTACGAGCAGTACTTC	TRBV28	TRBJ2-7	13	.	.
CASSYPDRGREQYF	TGTGCCAGCAGTTACCCTGACAGGGGACGGGAGCAGTACTTC	TRBV6-6	TRBJ2-5	14	.	TRBD1
CASSLGRALDYEQYF	TGTGCCAGCAGTTTAGGAAGGGCCTTGGACTACGAGCAGTACTTC	TRBV28	TRBJ2-7	15	.	.
CASNSRPPVSEAFF	TGTGCCAGCAACTCCCGGCCTCCGGTCTCTGAAGCTTTCTTT	TRBV7-2	TRBJ1-1	14	.	.
CASSLAGTGDLSF	TGCGCCAGCAGCTTGGCCGGGACAGGAGACCTGTCTTTC	TRBV5-1	TRBJ2-7	13	.	TRBD1
CASRKGQGKGASRDTGANVLTF	TGTGCCAGTAGAAAGGGACAGGGAAAGGGGGCAAGCAGGGATACTGGGGCCAACGTCCTGACTTTC	TRBV19	TRBJ2-6	22	.	TRBD1
CASSHRGGEETQYF	TGCGCCAGCAGTCATCGGGGGGGCGAGGAGACCCAGTACTTC	TRBV10-2	TRBJ2-5	14	once	TRBD2